Included here is one T cell receptor (beta chain) sequence, with context. The antigen is not known. The data stem from a study of T cell responses to AZD1222 COVID-19 vaccine. Measured with immunoSEQ multiplex PCR; TCRdb has only the in-frame clones, and not every one. The data show some 86,000 clones, more than 70% seen once. Study-wide points: Repertoires were obtained only post-peak T cell response. In a largely white British group with more females than males, clonal diversity was possibly underestimated. Of the AZD1222 recipients, only 5 to 7 were seropositive at baseline. In the spike-specific TCR repertoire, nearly half reportedly target unmutated variant regions.

CDR3 length: 16 amino acids. The V segment lost 0 bases and the J segment 1 base; nucleotides outside the gene matches: 4. Germline V CDR1 and CDR2: LGHNA, YSLEER. The TCR sequence derives from an adult who received the AZD1222 COVID-19 vaccine. The V and J genes are TRBV4-3 and TRBJ2-7; 9 bases map to TRBD1. The sample was peripheral blood, taken 28 days after the second AZD1222 dose. The CDR3 nucleotides read TGCGCCAGCAGCCAAGAATGGGGACAGGGTTCCTACGAGCAGTACTTC. It specifies CASSQEWGQGSYEQYF.